Presented here are 19 T cell receptor beta chains from one specimen sequenced in a study of cytomegalovirus exposure and HLA in healthy donors. Primers for the PCR totalled 60 Vbeta and 13 Jbeta. TCRdb keeps only in-frame clones here, not all; method: immunoSEQ multiplex PCR. This table holds some 150,000 clones, roughly 85% found once. The sequenced sample was PBMCs. The receptor source for this set is a male donor in good health and CMV-seronegative.

The V call is TRBV25-1, the J call TRBJ1-4; possible D gene TRBD1, 5 bases. The germline V and J ends were trimmed by 4 bases and 5 bases, with 11 bases remaining between them. From germline, CDR1 is MGHDK and CDR2 SYGVNS. The CDR3 totals 14 residues. Here the CDR3 DNA reads TGTGCCAGCAGTGCCCGGGAGGGGAATGAAAAACTGTTTTTT. Its translation: CASSAREGNEKLFF.

The V call is TRBV5-1, the J call TRBJ1-3, with 7 bases matching TRBD1. The CDR3 sequence is 16 residues long. Trimming at V came to 0 bases and at J to 1 base, leaving 4 bases not matched to a gene. Germline assignment: CDR1 SGHRS and CDR2 YFSETQ. The CDR3 is CASSLGIQGSGNTIYF. As DNA, the CDR3 is TGCGCCAGCAGCTTGGGAATACAGGGGTCTGGAAACACCATATATTTT. The full variable domain, in which reference TRBV5-1 and TRBJ1-3 provide the parts outside the CDR3, is KAGVTQTPRYLIKTRGQQVTLSCSPISGHRSVSWYQQTPGQGLQFLFEYFSETQRNKGNFPGRFSGRQFSNSRSEMNVSTLELGDSALYLCASSLGIQGSGNTIYFGEGSWLTVV.

The V gene is TRBV5-6, the J gene TRBJ2-1; D perhaps matches TRBD2 (7 bases). The germline V and J ends were trimmed by 4 bases and 0 bases, with 11 bases remaining between them. The CDR3 totals 15 residues. Germline CDR1 and CDR2: SGHDT and YYEEEE. Written as DNA, the CDR3 is TGTGCCAGCAGCGGCGGGGGCCGCTCCTACAATGAGCAGTTCTTC. It yields the protein CASSGGGRSYNEQFF.

To note about this clone: This sample also contains other DNA sequences that code for the same CDR3. The chain joins TRBV6-1 to TRBJ1-5; 7 bases agree with TRBD1. J gave up 0 bases and V 2 bases, and 4 bases lay outside the gene matches. The CDR3 spans 16 residues. Germline CDR1 MNHNS, CDR2 SASEGT. The CDR3 nucleotides are TGTGCCAGCAGTGAAATGGGACAGTATAGCAATCAGCCCCAGCATTTT. Its protein is CASSEMGQYSNQPQHF.

This chain uses TRBV19 with TRBJ1-2, with no clear D. This CDR3 spans 13 amino acids. The V and J ends lost 3 bases and 4 bases respectively, with 9 bases between them. Germline assignment: CDR1 LNHDA and CDR2 SQIVND (reference sequence). CDR3: CASSMAGVYGYTF. The CDR3 DNA follows: TGTGCCAGTAGTATGGCAGGTGTCTATGGCTACACCTTC.

The V gene is TRBV11-2, the J gene TRBJ2-1, with 9 bases fitting TRBD1. V was clipped by 0 bases and J by 6 bases; unmatched bases: 6. CDR1 is SGHAT, CDR2 FQNNGV, per germline. This CDR3 is built from 16 residues. The CDR3 is CASSLDLGTGSNEQFF. The CDR3 bases are TGTGCCAGCAGCTTAGATCTCGGGACAGGGAGCAATGAGCAGTTCTTC. Based on the CDR3 plus reference TRBV11-2 and TRBJ2-1, the full variable domain is EAGVAQSPRYKIIEKRQSVAFWCNPISGHATLYWYQQILGQGPKLLIQFQNNGVVDDSQLPKDRFSAERLKGVDSTLKIQPAKLEDSAVYLCASSLDLGTGSNEQFFGPGTRLTVL.

The chain employs TRBV5-4 and TRBJ2-3, with 9 bases identical to TRBD1. The V gene's germline CDR1 is SGHNT and CDR2 YYREEE (reference sequence). The CDR3 is 16 residues long. The V gene end was trimmed by 3 bases and the J gene end by 0 bases; junction bases not matched to a gene: 5. CDR3 sequence: CASSSGQGRSTDTQYF. The CDR3 DNA follows: TGTGCCAGCAGCTCGGGACAGGGTAGGAGCACAGATACGCAGTATTTT.

This clone has a single count. The CDR3 loop reads CASSEMNQGGSYEQYF. The CDR3 coding sequence is TGTGCCAGCAGTGAAATGAATCAGGGGGGCTCCTACGAGCAGTACTTC. V is TRBV2 and J is TRBJ2-7, with a weak D call TRBD1 (7 bases). Trimming removed 2 bases from V and 0 bases from J, with 14 bases in between. The CDR3 has 16 amino acids. Germline V gene sequence: CDR1 SNHLY, CDR2 FYNNEI.

The chain couples TRBV18 to TRBJ2-1; 9 bases align to TRBD2. The trim removed 6 bases at V and 2 bases at J, leaving 5 bases unmatched. The germline V gene encodes CDR1 KGHSH and CDR2 LQKENI. The CDR3 is 15 amino acids. The CDR3 here is CASSPLAGTYNEQFF. The CDR3 DNA sequence: TGTGCCAGCTCGCCCCTAGCGGGGACCTACAATGAGCAGTTCTTC.

The rearrangement uses TRBV5-1 and TRBJ2-5, with D tentatively TRBD1 (7 bases). Germline V CDR1 and CDR2: SGHRS, YFSETQ. Trimming left V 3 bases short and J 5 bases short, with 11 bases between. This CDR3 contains 13 residues. CDR3 bases: TGCGCCAGCAGCTGGACAGGAGGGGAGACCCAGTACTTC. This translates into CASSWTGGETQYF.

The chain couples TRBV4-3 to TRBJ2-1; 10 bases are shared with TRBD2. Germline assignment: CDR1 LGHNA and CDR2 YSLEER. The CDR3 extends over 16 amino acids. The V gene end was trimmed by 0 bases and the J gene end by 6 bases; junction bases not matched to a gene: 5. In DNA, the CDR3 is TGCGCCAGCAGCCAAGAGCCCAGCGGGAGGGCCAATGAGCAGTTCTTC. This gives the protein CASSQEPSGRANEQFF.

V gene TRBV7-2 combines with J gene TRBJ2-7; D possibly corresponds to TRBD2 (5 bases). Germline CDR1 SGHTA, CDR2 FQGNSA. The CDR3 is made up of 15 amino acids. V lost 1 base to trimming and J lost 3 bases, with 13 bases between them. The DNA for the CDR3 is TGTGCCAGCAGCTTAGATGAAGGAGGCCACTACGAGCAGTACTTC. It translates to CASSLDEGGHYEQYF.

J is TRBJ1-4 and V is TRBV6-1, with 8 bases lining up with TRBD1. Per the germline V gene, CDR1 is MNHNS and CDR2 is SASEGT. This CDR3 is 19 amino acids long. Trimming cost V 1 base and J 3 bases; bases outside gene matches: 13. The CDR3 region is CASSEGNTADRASNEKLFF. CDR3 nucleotide sequence: TGTGCCAGCAGTGAAGGTAACACGGCGGACAGGGCGTCTAATGAAAAACTGTTTTTT.

Worth noting for this clone: This sample also contains other DNA sequences that code for the same CDR3. The J gene is TRBJ1-2, the V gene TRBV6-5; D perhaps matches TRBD1 (6 bases). The CDR3 totals 12 residues. Looked up from germline, CDR1 is MNHEY and CDR2 is SVGAGI. V lost 2 bases, J lost 8 bases, and 9 bases lay in between. CDR3 nucleotides: TGTGCCAGCAGTTACGTAGGGGGAGGCTACACCTTC. Translated, it gives CASSYVGGGYTF.

The CDR3 region is CASSPPTSGRARREQYF. CDR3 DNA: TGTGCCAGCTCACCACCGACTAGCGGGAGGGCCCGGCGCGAGCAGTACTTC. The J gene is TRBJ2-7, the V gene TRBV18, with 14 bases lining up with TRBD2. Per germline, CDR1 KGHSH and CDR2 LQKENI. With 0 bases clipped from V and 6 bases from J, the junction kept 7 bases outside the gene matches. The CDR3 has 17 residues. Using reference TRBV18 and TRBJ2-7 for the parts outside the CDR3, the full variable domain is NAGVMQNPRHLVRRRGQEARLRCSPMKGHSHVYWYRQLPEEGLKFMVYLQKENIIDESGMPKERFSAEFPKEGPSILRIQQVVRGDSAAYFCASSPPTSGRARREQYFGPGTRLTVT.

V gene TRBV4-3 combines with J gene TRBJ2-1, with 15 bases that match TRBD2. Germline V gene data show CDR1 as LGHNA and CDR2 as YSLEER. This CDR3 is 16 amino acids long. The ends lost 4 bases at V and 9 bases at J; junction bases unmatched: 7. The CDR3 nucleotides are TGCGCCAGCAGCCCAGGGACTAGCGGGGGGAAGGGTGAGCAGTTCTTC. This encodes CASSPGTSGGKGEQFF.

Concerning this clone itself: Relative to the germline gene, one junction end is altered; a read error may explain this. The V and J genes are TRBV7-9 and TRBJ1-4; weak D call: TRBD1 (5 bases). The CDR3 totals 14 residues. From germline, CDR1 is SEHNR and CDR2 FQNEAQ (reference sequence). The CDR3 DNA sequence: TGTTCCAGCAGCTTAATCAGGGCGGATGAAAAACTGTTTTTT. As protein: CSSSLIRADEKLFF.

The sample holds one count of this clone. This chain uses TRBV5-1 with TRBJ1-4; D is ambiguous. This CDR3 has 13 residues. Trimming took off 1 base at V and 8 bases at J, with 9 bases between the two ends. Germline assignment: CDR1 SGHRS and CDR2 YFSETQ. The CDR3 nucleotides read TGCGCCAGCAGCTTGATACCGGGGGAAAAACTGTTTTTT. Translating it yields CASSLIPGEKLFF.

The V call is TRBV4-2, the J call TRBJ2-5; D remains ambiguous. Germline loops: CDR1 LGHNA, CDR2 YNFKEQ. The CDR3 loop spans 15 amino acids. The V gene lost 1 base and the J gene lost 5 bases, with 14 bases spanning the gap. The chain's CDR3 is CASSQGPRGEETQYF. The CDR3 DNA reads TGTGCCAGCAGCCAAGGTCCCAGAGGTGAGGAGACCCAGTACTTC.